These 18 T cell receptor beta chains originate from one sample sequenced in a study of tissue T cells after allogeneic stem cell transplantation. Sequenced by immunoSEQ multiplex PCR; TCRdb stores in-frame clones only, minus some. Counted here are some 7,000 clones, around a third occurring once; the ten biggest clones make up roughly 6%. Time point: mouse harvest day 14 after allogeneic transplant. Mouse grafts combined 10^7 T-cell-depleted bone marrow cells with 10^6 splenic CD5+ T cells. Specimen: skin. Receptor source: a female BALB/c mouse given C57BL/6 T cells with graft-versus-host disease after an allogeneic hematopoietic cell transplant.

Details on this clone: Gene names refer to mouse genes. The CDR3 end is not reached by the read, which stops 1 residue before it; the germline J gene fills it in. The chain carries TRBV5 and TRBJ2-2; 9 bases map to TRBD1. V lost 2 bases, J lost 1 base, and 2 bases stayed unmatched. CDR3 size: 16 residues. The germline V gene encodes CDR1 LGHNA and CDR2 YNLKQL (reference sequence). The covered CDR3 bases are TGTGCCAGCAGCCAACCGGGACAGGGAAACACCGGGCAGCTCTAC. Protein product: CASSQPGQGNTGQLY. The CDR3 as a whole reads CASSQPGQGNTGQLYF.

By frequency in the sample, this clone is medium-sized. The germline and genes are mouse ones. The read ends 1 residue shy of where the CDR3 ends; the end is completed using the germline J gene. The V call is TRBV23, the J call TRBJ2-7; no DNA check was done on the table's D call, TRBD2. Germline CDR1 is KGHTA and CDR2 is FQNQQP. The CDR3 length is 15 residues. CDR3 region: CSSSQSAGGDYEQYF. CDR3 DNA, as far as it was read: TGCTCCAGCAGTCAATCGGCTGGGGGGGACTATGAACAGTAC.

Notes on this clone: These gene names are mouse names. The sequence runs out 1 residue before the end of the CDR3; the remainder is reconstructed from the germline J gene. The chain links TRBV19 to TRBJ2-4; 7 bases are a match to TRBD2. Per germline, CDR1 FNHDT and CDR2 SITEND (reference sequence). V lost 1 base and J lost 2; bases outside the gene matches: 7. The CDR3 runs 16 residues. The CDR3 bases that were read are TGTGCCAGCAGTATAAAGGCTGGGGGTATTCAAAACACCTTGTAC. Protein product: CASSIKAGGIQNTLY. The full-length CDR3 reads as CASSIKAGGIQNTLYF.

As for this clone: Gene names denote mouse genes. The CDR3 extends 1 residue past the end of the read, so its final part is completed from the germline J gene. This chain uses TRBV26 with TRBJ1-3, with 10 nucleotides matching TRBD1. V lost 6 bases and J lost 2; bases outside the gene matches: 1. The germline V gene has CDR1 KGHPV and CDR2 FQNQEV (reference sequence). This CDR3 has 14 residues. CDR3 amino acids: CASRGTGAGNTLYF. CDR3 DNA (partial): TGTGCCAGCAGGGGGACAGGGGCTGGAAATACGCTCTAT.

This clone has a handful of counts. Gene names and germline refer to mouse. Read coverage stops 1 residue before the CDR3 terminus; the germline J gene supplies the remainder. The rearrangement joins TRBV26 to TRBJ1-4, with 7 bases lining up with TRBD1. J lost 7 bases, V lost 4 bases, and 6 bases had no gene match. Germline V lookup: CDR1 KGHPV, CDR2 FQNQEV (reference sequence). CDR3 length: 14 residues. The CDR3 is CASSPRQGVERLFF. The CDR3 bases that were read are TGTGCCAGCAGTCCTCGCCAGGGGGTCGAAAGATTATTT.

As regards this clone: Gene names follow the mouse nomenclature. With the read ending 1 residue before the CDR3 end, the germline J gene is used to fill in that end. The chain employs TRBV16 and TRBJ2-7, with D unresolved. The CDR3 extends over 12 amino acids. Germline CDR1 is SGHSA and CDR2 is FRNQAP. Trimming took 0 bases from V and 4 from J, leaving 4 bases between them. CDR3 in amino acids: CASSLDKYEQYF. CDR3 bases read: TGTGCAAGCAGCTTAGACAAATATGAACAGTAC.

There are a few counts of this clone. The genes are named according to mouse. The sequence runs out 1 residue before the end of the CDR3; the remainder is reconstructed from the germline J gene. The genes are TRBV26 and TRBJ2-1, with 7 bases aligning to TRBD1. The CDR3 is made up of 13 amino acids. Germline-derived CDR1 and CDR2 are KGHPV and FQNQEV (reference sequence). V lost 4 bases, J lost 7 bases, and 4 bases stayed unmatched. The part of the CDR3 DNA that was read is TGTGCCAGCAGTCAACAGGGGTGGGCTGAGCAGTTC. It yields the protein CASSQQGWAEQF. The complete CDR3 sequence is CASSQQGWAEQFF.

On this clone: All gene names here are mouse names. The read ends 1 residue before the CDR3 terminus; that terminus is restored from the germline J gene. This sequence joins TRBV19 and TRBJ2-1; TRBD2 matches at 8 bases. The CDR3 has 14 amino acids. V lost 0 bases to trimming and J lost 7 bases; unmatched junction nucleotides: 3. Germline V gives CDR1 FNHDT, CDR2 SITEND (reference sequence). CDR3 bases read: TGTGCCAGCAGTATAGGCGGGGGGGGCGCTGAGCAGTTC. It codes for CASSIGGGGAEQF. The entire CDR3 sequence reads CASSIGGGGAEQFF. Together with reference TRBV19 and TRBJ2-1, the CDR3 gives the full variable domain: GGIITQTPKFLIGQEGQKLTLKCQQNFNHDTMYWYRQDSGKGLRLIYYSITENDLQKGDLSEGYDASREKKSSFSLTVTSAQKNEMAVFLCASSIGGGGAEQFFGPGTRLTVL.

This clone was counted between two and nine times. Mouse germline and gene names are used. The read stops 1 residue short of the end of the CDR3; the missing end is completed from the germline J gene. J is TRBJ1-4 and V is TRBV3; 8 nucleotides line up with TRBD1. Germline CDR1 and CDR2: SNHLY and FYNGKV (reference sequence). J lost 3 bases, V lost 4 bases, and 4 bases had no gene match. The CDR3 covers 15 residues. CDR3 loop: CASSSGQGPNERLFF. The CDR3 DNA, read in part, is TGTGCCAGCAGCTCCGGACAGGGACCCAACGAAAGATTATTT.

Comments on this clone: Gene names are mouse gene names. The CDR3 sequence is CASSQDRLGGLTQYF. The CDR3 DNA, read in part, is TGTGCCAGCAGCCAAGATCGACTGGGGGGGCTCACCCAGTAC. The chain recombines TRBV5 with TRBJ2-5; 12 bases map to TRBD2. The CDR3 end lies 1 residue beyond the end of the read and is filled in from the germline J gene. The CDR3 is made up of 15 amino acids. Germline V CDR1 and CDR2: LGHNA, YNLKQL (reference sequence). Trimming took 0 bases from V and 8 from J; bases not matched to a gene: 3.

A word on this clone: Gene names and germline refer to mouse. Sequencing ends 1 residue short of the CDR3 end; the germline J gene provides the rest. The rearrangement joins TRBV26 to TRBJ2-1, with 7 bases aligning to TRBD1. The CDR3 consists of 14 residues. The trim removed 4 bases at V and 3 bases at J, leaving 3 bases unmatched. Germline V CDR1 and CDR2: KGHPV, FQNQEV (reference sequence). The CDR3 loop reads CASSQDRSYAEQFF. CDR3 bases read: TGTGCCAGCAGTCAGGACAGGAGCTATGCTGAGCAGTTC.

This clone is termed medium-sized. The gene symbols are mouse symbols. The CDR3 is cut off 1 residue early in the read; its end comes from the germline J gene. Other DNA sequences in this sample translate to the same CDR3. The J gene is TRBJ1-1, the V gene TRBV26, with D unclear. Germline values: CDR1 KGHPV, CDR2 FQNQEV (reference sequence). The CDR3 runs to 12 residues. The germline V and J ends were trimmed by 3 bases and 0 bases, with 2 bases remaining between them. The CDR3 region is CASSLQNTEVFF. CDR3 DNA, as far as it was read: TGTGCCAGCAGTCTTCAGAACACAGAAGTCTTC.

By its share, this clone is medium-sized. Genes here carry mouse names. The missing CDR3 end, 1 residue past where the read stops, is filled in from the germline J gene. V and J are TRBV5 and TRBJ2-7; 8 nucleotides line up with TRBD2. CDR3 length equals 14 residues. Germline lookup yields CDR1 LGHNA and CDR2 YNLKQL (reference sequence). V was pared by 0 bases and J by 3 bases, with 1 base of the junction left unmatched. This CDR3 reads CASSQDWGVYEQYF. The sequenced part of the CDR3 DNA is TGTGCCAGCAGCCAAGACTGGGGGGTCTATGAACAGTAC.

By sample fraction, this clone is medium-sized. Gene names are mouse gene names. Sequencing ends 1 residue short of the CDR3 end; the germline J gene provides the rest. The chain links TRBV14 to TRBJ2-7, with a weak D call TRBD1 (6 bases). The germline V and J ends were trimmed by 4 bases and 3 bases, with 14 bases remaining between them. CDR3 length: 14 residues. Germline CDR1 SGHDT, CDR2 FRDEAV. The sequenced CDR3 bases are TGTGCCAGCAGTCGTCCCGGGACAAACTATGAACAGTAC. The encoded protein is CASSRPGTNYEQY. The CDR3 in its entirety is CASSRPGTNYEQYF.

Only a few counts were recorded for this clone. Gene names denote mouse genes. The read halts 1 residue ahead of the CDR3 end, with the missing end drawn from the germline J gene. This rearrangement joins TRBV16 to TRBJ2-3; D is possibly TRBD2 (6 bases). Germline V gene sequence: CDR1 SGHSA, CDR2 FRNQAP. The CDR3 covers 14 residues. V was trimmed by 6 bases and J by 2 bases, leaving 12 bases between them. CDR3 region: CASSWGSFAETLYF. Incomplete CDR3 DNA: TGTGCAAGCAGTTGGGGGTCTTTTGCAGAAACGCTGTAT.

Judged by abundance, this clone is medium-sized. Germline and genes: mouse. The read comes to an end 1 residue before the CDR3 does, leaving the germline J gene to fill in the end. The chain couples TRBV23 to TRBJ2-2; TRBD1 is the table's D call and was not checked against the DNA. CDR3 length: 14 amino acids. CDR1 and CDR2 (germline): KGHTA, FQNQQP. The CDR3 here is CSSSPGQGTGQLYF. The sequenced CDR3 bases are TGCTCCAGCAGTCCGGGACAGGGGACCGGGCAGCTCTAC.

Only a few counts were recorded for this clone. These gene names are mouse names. The CDR3 DNA, read in part, is TGTGCCAGCAGTCTGACAGGGGGTTCTGGAAATACGCTCTAT. Translation: CASSLTGGSGNTLY. The entire CDR3 reads CASSLTGGSGNTLYF. The rearrangement links TRBV26 to TRBJ1-3; 8 bases align to TRBD1. The DNA ends 1 residue before the CDR3 does, and the rest of the CDR3 is filled in from the germline J gene. V shed 2 bases, J shed 0 bases, and the junction held 0 bases outside the gene matches. This CDR3 has 15 residues. Germline loops: CDR1 KGHPV, CDR2 FQNQEV (reference sequence).

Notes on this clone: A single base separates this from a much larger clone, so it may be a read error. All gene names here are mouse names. The CDR3 here is CASSPDWGQDTQYF. The covered CDR3 bases are TGTGCCAGCAGCCCGGACTGGGGGCAAGACACCCAGTAC. This chain uses TRBV4 with TRBJ2-5; 10 bases agree with TRBD2. The read halts 1 residue ahead of the CDR3 end, with the missing end drawn from the germline J gene. The CDR3 is 14 amino acids. Trimming at V came to 5 bases and at J to 3 bases, leaving 2 bases not matched to a gene. CDR1 is LGHDT and CDR2 is YNNKQL in the germline V gene (reference sequence). The full variable domain, in which reference TRBV4 and TRBJ2-5 provide the parts outside the CDR3, is ETAVFQTPNYHVTQVGNEVSFNCKQTLGHDTMYWYKQDSKKLLKIMFSYNNKQLIVNETVPRRFSPQSSDKAHLNLRIKSVEPEDSAVYLCASSPDWGQDTQYFGPGTRLLVL.